This TCR beta chain was documented in a study of vaccination effects on CD4 cells after COVID-19. Regarding the study as a whole: There was only 1 of 255 vaccine-induced clones in healthy vaccinees that cross-reacted with common cold coronaviruses.

CDR1 and CDR2 (germline): LGHDT, YNNKEL (reference sequence). This CDR3 is built from 19 residues. Trimming removed 0 bases from V and 1 base from J; junction bases left unmatched: 5. This table comes from immunoSEQ multiplex PCR, and its TCRdb copy is limited to in-frame clones, with some not included. The sample has more than 30,000 clones, 70% seen once. After about 10 days in culture, the CD4+ T cells were isolated. It was on days 3 and 7 that half the medium was replaced with IL-2 medium. With regard to this clone: Antigen specificity is unknown.

The sequence was collected from a human donor who received a COVID-19 vaccine. Material: CD4+ T cells from PBMCs cultured without peptide, obtained before COVID-19 vaccination. This sequence joins TRBV3-1 (or the pseudogene TRBV3-2) and TRBJ2-2; TRBD2 matches at 13 bases. The CDR3 region has the DNA TGTGCCAGCAGCCAAGAGTTAAGGACTAGCGGGAGGAACACCGGGGAGCTGTTTTTT. Translation: CASSQELRTSGRNTGELFF.